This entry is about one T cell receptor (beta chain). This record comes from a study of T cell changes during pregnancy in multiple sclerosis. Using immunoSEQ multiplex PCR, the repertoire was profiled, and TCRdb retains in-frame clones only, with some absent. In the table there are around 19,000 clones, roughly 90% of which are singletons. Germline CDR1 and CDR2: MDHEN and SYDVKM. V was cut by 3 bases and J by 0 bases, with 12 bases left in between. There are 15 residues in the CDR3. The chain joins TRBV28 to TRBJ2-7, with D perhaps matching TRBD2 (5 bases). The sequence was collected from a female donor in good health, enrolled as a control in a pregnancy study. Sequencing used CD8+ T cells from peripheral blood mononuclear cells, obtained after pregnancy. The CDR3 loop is CASSLTLVSSYEQYF. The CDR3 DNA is TGTGCCAGCAGTTTGACACTAGTGAGCTCCTACGAGCAGTACTTC.